Below, 26 T cell receptor beta chains from the same sample are listed, as sequenced in a study of human T cells and chemical hapten exposure. The time point: patch test 1, 2 weeks after DPC sensitization. Specified treatment: therapeutic diphenylcyclopropenone sensitization with weekly scalp DPC. A single record per CDR3 protein comes from TCRdb applying MiXCR to the RACE reads. The sample carries 300,000 to 450,000 distinct CDR3 sequences, approximately 4.4% recorded once. Sequences were derived from whole blood, sampled in connection with sensitization to the hapten diphenylcyclopropenone (DPC). The origin of the receptors is a woman between 50 and 59 years old with alopecia areata. Some clones in this sample may be carry-over from other donors' samples.

This clonotype has more than one count but fewer than ten. This chain joins TRBV7-6 and TRBJ2-3, with D possibly being TRBD1 (5 bases). The CDR3 is 16 residues long. Germline loops: CDR1 SGHVS, CDR2 FNYEAQ. The ends were cut back, 1 base at V and 1 base at J, with 12 bases in the middle. CDR3 in amino acids: CASSLGGAYRTDTQYF. The DNA of the CDR3 is TGTGCCAGCAGCTTAGGTGGGGCTTACCGCACAGATACGCAGTATTTT.

This clonotype was detected ten times or more. V is TRBV6-6 and J is TRBJ2-3, with 8 bases identical to TRBD2. V shed 4 bases, J shed 6 bases, and the junction held 9 bases outside the gene matches. The CDR3 is 15 amino acids. Germline values: CDR1 MNHNY, CDR2 SVGAGI (reference sequence). Written as DNA, the CDR3 is TGTGCCAGCAGTTCTCGGACTAGCTGGCAGGATACGCAGTATTTT. Its translation: CASSSRTSWQDTQYF.

This clonotype was seen many times. This rearrangement joins TRBV18 to TRBJ1-1; D call uncertain. This CDR3 is built from 14 residues. Germline V gives CDR1 KGHSH, CDR2 LQKENI. Trimming took 3 bases from V and 1 from J, leaving 9 bases between them. CDR3 bases: TGTGCCAGCTCACCGGCCGGTACGAACACTGAAGCTTTCTTT. Its translation: CASSPAGTNTEAFF.

In its sample, this clonotype was seen a few times. J is TRBJ1-4 and V is TRBV6-1; D might be TRBD1 (5 bases). Trimming shortened V by 3 bases and J by 8 bases, and 16 bases separated the two germline ends. The CDR3 consists of 15 residues. Germline-derived CDR1 and CDR2 are MNHNS and SASEGT. This CDR3 is CASSEPAGVGEKLFF. CDR3 coding DNA: TGTGCCAGCAGTGAGCCCGCGGGGGTAGGGGAAAAACTGTTTTTT.

The sample holds many counts of this clonotype. The rearrangement uses TRBV7-6 and TRBJ1-1; 8 bases are shared with TRBD1. The CDR3 has 13 amino acids. The germline V gene has CDR1 SGHVS and CDR2 FNYEAQ. J lost 7 bases, V lost 4 bases, and 5 bases had no gene match. The CDR3 is CASSSRTGSEAFF. The CDR3 coding sequence is TGTGCCAGCAGCTCGAGGACAGGGAGTGAAGCTTTCTTT.

This clonotype was counted ten times or more. V and J are TRBV15 and TRBJ1-1, with 8 bases fitting TRBD1. J was trimmed by 10 bases and V by 6 bases; bases with no gene match: 7. The CDR3 runs 12 residues. Looked up from germline, CDR1 is LNHNV and CDR2 is YYDKDF (reference sequence). Here the CDR3 reads CATSPGQGRAFF. In DNA, the CDR3 is TGTGCCACCAGTCCCGGACAGGGAAGAGCTTTCTTT.

This clonotype was observed at least ten times. The chain links TRBV28 to TRBJ2-1, with unresolved D. The length of the CDR3 is 15 residues. Germline CDR1 and CDR2: MDHEN and SYDVKM. Trimming shortened V by 7 bases and J by 3 bases, and 16 bases separated the two germline ends. DNA of the CDR3: TGTGCCAGCAACCCCCGAGACATCCACTACAATGAGCAGTTCTTC. It yields the protein CASNPRDIHYNEQFF.

This clonotype was counted many times. The genes are TRBV2 and TRBJ1-4; D uncertain. The CDR3 runs 13 residues. Germline V gene data show CDR1 as SNHLY and CDR2 as FYNNEI. The V end lost 4 bases, the J end lost 8 bases, and 11 bases lay between the germline ends. The CDR3 sequence: CASSVRGREKLFF. CDR3 DNA: TGTGCCAGCAGTGTAAGAGGTCGGGAAAAACTGTTTTTT.

This clonotype has more than one count but fewer than ten. This chain uses TRBV7-9 with TRBJ2-5; TRBD1 is a possible D gene (6 bases). The CDR3 runs 14 residues. Deletions cut 5 bases from V and 1 base from J, with 11 bases between. Per the germline V gene, CDR1 is SEHNR and CDR2 is FQNEAQ (reference sequence). As DNA, the CDR3 is TGTGCCAGCAGCCACCGGGACACCCAAGAGACCCAGTACTTC. Translation: CASSHRDTQETQYF. The full variable domain, rest sourced from reference TRBV7-9 and TRBJ2-5, is DTGVSQNPRHKITKRGQNVTFRCDPISEHNRLYWYRQTLGQGPEFLTYFQNEAQLEKSRLLSDRFSAERPKGSFSTLEIQRTEQGDSAMYLCASSHRDTQETQYFGPGTRLLVL.

There are a few counts of this clonotype. V gene TRBV15 combines with J gene TRBJ2-3; D gene uncertain. The V end was cut by 2 bases, the J end by 3 bases, with 9 bases between. The germline CDR1 and CDR2 sequences are LNHNV and YYDKDF (reference sequence). This CDR3 spans 14 amino acids. This CDR3 is CATSRYTGTDTQYF. CDR3 nucleotides: TGTGCCACCAGCAGATATACCGGTACAGATACGCAGTATTTT.

The CDR3 protein is CASMSSYGYTF. The CDR3 nucleotides are TGTGCCAGCATGTCCAGCTATGGCTACACCTTC. The chain recombines TRBV2 with TRBJ1-2; D not resolved. The V end was cut by 7 bases, the J end by 4 bases, with 7 bases between. Germline-derived CDR1 and CDR2 are SNHLY and FYNNEI. There are 11 residues in the CDR3.

The chain has TRBV5-1 and TRBJ2-3, with D possibly TRBD1 on 6 matching bases. Trimming shortened V by 2 bases and J by 4 bases, and 14 bases separated the two germline ends. The V gene's germline CDR1 is SGHRS and CDR2 YFSETQ. The CDR3 is made up of 15 amino acids. The CDR3 region has the DNA TGCGCCAGCAGCTTTTACCCCAGGGGCGCAGATACGCAGTATTTT. Translating it yields CASSFYPRGADTQYF.

This clonotype was observed many times. DNA of the CDR3: TGTGCCAGCAGCCTAATGGGGAGCTTGAACACTGAAGCTTTCTTT. It encodes CASSLMGSLNTEAFF. The chain links TRBV7-2 to TRBJ1-1, with no clear D. The length of the CDR3 is 15 residues. Germline V gives CDR1 SGHTA, CDR2 FQGNSA. Trimming took 5 bases from V and 0 from J, leaving 13 bases between them.

V and J are TRBV11-3 and TRBJ2-2, with TRBD2 as a possible D gene (6 bases). The CDR3 has 15 residues. In germline, CDR1 is SGHNT, CDR2 YENEEA. With 1 base removed from V and 7 bases from J, the gap between germline ends came to 13 bases. In nucleotides, the CDR3 is TGTGCCAGCAGCTTAGGAGGCGGGATCGGCGGGGAGCTGTTTTTT. Amino acid sequence: CASSLGGGIGGELFF.

This clonotype was seen more than once but under ten times. The CDR3 DNA reads as TGCAGTGCTAGAGAGTATGCGGGCACGACTGAAGCTTTCTTT. Translation: CSAREYAGTTEAFF. V usage is TRBV20-1 and J usage is TRBJ1-1; D not certain. This CDR3 comprises 14 residues. V was cut by 0 bases and J by 5 bases, with 13 bases left in between. Looked up from germline, CDR1 is DFQATT and CDR2 is SNEGSKA (reference sequence).

The chain is built from TRBV7-2 and TRBJ2-1, with 13 bases fitting TRBD2. Germline lookup yields CDR1 SGHTA and CDR2 FQGNSA. V dropped 5 bases and J dropped 4; count of bases not matched to a gene: 8. The length of the CDR3 is 17 residues. The CDR3 protein is CASSAGTSGISYNEQFF. DNA of the CDR3: TGTGCCAGCAGCGCAGGGACTAGCGGGATTTCGTACAATGAGCAGTTCTTC.

The chain has TRBV5-4 and TRBJ2-5, with D possibly matching TRBD1 (6 bases). Per germline, CDR1 SGHNT and CDR2 YYREEE (reference sequence). This CDR3 spans 13 amino acids. Trimming removed 4 bases at V and 5 bases at J, with 12 bases between. CDR3 sequence reads: CASSKDSAETQYF. The DNA of the CDR3 is TGTGCCAGCAGCAAGGACAGTGCCGAGACCCAGTACTTC.

The gene calls are TRBV20-1 and TRBJ1-4, with a tentative D call TRBD1 (5 bases). The CDR3 extends over 13 amino acids. From germline, CDR1 is DFQATT and CDR2 SNEGSKA (reference sequence). V was shortened by 3 bases and J by 7 bases, with 12 bases between the two germline ends. DNA of the CDR3: TGCAGTGCTAGCAGGGTGCGAACTGAAAAACTGTTTTTT. This encodes CSASRVRTEKLFF.

This clonotype was detected many times. The chain couples TRBV7-9 to TRBJ2-7, with 10 positions matching TRBD1. The CDR3 consists of 14 residues. Germline V gives CDR1 SEHNR, CDR2 FQNEAQ (reference sequence). V lost 4 bases and J lost 7; bases outside the gene matches: 7. The CDR3 coding sequence is TGTGCCAGCAGCTCTGGGACAGGGGTCCTTGAGCAGTACTTC. Translation: CASSSGTGVLEQYF.

This clonotype was seen ten or more times. The chain recombines TRBV6-5 with TRBJ1-5, with 7 bases lining up with TRBD1. Germline values: CDR1 MNHEY, CDR2 SVGAGI. The V gene end was trimmed by 6 bases and the J gene end by 1 base; junction bases not matched to a gene: 6. The CDR3 has 15 amino acids. CDR3 sequence (DNA): TGTGCCAGCAGACCAACAGGGGCGAGCAATCAGCCCCAGCATTTT. Its protein is CASRPTGASNQPQHF.

This clonotype has at least ten counts. This chain links TRBV4-2 with TRBJ2-4; possible D gene TRBD2, 6 bases. The V gene lost 4 bases and the J gene lost 5 bases, with 18 bases spanning the gap. The CDR3 covers 16 residues. The V gene's germline CDR1 is LGHNA and CDR2 YNFKEQ. In DNA form, the CDR3 reads TGTGCCAGCAGCCCCCCCGGGCACCCGGGAGAAAACATTCAGTACTTC. Amino acid sequence: CASSPPGHPGENIQYF.

V is TRBV19 and J is TRBJ2-3; 7 bases agree with TRBD2. The CDR3 is 15 amino acids. Germline trimming cut 8 bases from V and 1 base from J; bases unmatched to any gene: 9. Germline lookup yields CDR1 LNHDA and CDR2 SQIVND (reference sequence). CDR3 amino acids: CASFGPSGRTDTQYF. Here the CDR3 DNA reads TGTGCCAGTTTCGGGCCTAGCGGACGCACAGATACGCAGTATTTT.

A few counts support this clonotype. The chain couples TRBV4-2 to TRBJ1-5, with D unresolved. The CDR3 spans 16 residues. Trimming cost V 3 bases and J 3 bases, with 15 bases left between them. Per germline, CDR1 LGHNA and CDR2 YNFKEQ. CDR3 DNA sequence: TGTGCCAGCAGCCAGGAACTGTCCCTTTTCAATCAGCCCCAGCATTTT. Amino acids: CASSQELSLFNQPQHF.

As DNA, the CDR3 is TGTGCCAGAAGCTTAGCGGGACAGGGGATGATGTGGAATGAGCAGTTCTTC. Amino acid sequence: CARSLAGQGMMWNEQFF. The rearrangement uses TRBV5-3 and TRBJ2-1; TRBD1 agrees at 10 bases. TRBV5-3 carries the ORF label, with uncertain function. The CDR3 totals 17 residues. Trimming cost V 2 bases and J 7 bases; bases outside gene matches: 12.

As concerns this clonotype: A single base separates this from a much larger clone, so it may be a read error. V is TRBV7-9 and J is TRBJ2-1; D not certain. Germline CDR1 and CDR2: SEHNR and FQNEAQ (reference sequence). The V end was cut by 2 bases, the J end by 8 bases, with 16 bases between. This CDR3 has 15 residues. As DNA, the CDR3 is TGTGCCAGCAGCTTACGGCGTATATCGTCCGATGAGCAGTTCTTC. Translating gives CASSLRRISSDEQFF.

With regard to this clonotype: This sequence may be a read error, since a much larger clone differs from it by one base. The V gene is TRBV28, the J gene TRBJ1-1, with a tentative D call TRBD1 (6 bases). The V gene's germline CDR1 is MDHEN and CDR2 SYDVKM. V lost 3 bases to trimming and J lost 0 bases, with 11 bases between them. This CDR3 has 15 residues. CDR3 in amino acids: CASSFTRGLNTEAFF. CDR3 in DNA: TGTGCCAGCAGTTTTACACGGGGGCTGAACACTGAAGCTTTCTTT.